Each of the 9 T cell receptor beta chains below was sequenced from the same sample in a study of blood T cell repertoires in COVID-19. Some clones are missing from TCRdb's copy, which holds only in-frame ones; the method was immunoSEQ multiplex PCR. This table has 200,000 or so clones, more than 70% appearing once. The sample taken for sequencing was PBMCs or T cells enriched from blood (not recorded which). Receptor source: a woman aged 40 to 50 with acute COVID-19.

This clone was observed many times. This chain connects TRBV2 to TRBJ1-4; no reliable D call. Germline V gene data show CDR1 as SNHLY and CDR2 as FYNNEI. The CDR3 contains 14 residues. V was pared by 5 bases and J by 0 bases, with 7 bases between. The CDR3 DNA is TGTGCCAGCAGTCCACAGTCAACTAATGAAAAACTGTTTTTT. This gives the protein CASSPQSTNEKLFF. Using reference TRBV2 and TRBJ1-4 for the parts outside the CDR3, the full variable domain is EPEVTQTPSHQVTQMGQEVILRCVPISNHLYFYWYRQILGQKVEFLVSFYNNEISEKSEIFDDQFSVERPDGSNFTLKIRSTKLEDSAMYFCASSPQSTNEKLFFGSGTQLSVL.

The V call is TRBV5-4, the J call TRBJ1-2, with 10 nucleotides matching TRBD1. Germline CDR1 and CDR2: SGHNT and YYREEE (reference sequence). J was trimmed by 7 bases and V by 4 bases; bases with no gene match: 4. The CDR3 has 13 residues. The CDR3 nucleotides read TGTGCCAGCAGCCGACAGGGGGCAGGTGGCTACACCTTC. Translating gives CASSRQGAGGYTF.

In this sample, this clone turned up a few times. V usage is TRBV19 and J usage is TRBJ1-6; TRBD1 agrees at 10 bases. CDR3 size: 15 residues. Germline CDR1 is LNHDA and CDR2 is SQIVND (reference sequence). V lost 5 bases to trimming and J lost 7 bases; unmatched junction nucleotides: 5. CDR3 nucleotide sequence: TGTGCCAGTAGTCCAGAGGGACAGGGGAATTCACCCCTCCACTTT. It encodes CASSPEGQGNSPLHF.

This sequence joins TRBV19 and TRBJ1-1; TRBD1 might be the D (6 bases). There are 11 residues in the CDR3. The ends were cut back, 9 bases at V and 7 bases at J, with 12 bases in the middle. Germline V lookup: CDR1 LNHDA, CDR2 SQIVND (reference sequence). The CDR3 loop is CASKQGYEAFF. The CDR3 DNA is TGTGCCAGCAAACAGGGATATGAAGCTTTCTTT.

As for this clone: A much larger clone lies one base from this, so it may be a read error. This same CDR3 is encoded by further DNA sequences in the sample. The chain has TRBV5-6 and TRBJ1-2; the match to TRBD1 covers 7 bases. The CDR3 spans 15 residues. CDR1 and CDR2 (germline): SGHDT, YYEEEE. The CDR3 here is CASSSTGTETYGYTF. The CDR3 DNA follows: TGTGCCAGCAGCTCAACCGGGACAGAGACCTATGGCTACACCTTT.

The chain is built from TRBV19 and TRBJ2-4; 8 bases line up with TRBD1. V trimming: 4 bases; J trimming: 1 base; junction bases outside the gene matches: 3. This CDR3 has 15 residues. The germline gives CDR1 LNHDA, CDR2 SQIVND (reference sequence). CDR3 residues: CASSTRQGAKNIQYF. The DNA for the CDR3 is TGTGCCAGTAGTACAAGACAGGGGGCCAAAAACATTCAGTACTTC. The full variable domain, in which reference TRBV19 and TRBJ2-4 provide the parts outside the CDR3, is DGGITQSPKYLFRKEGQNVTLSCEQNLNHDAMYWYRQDPGQGLRLIYYSQIVNDFQKGDIAEGYSVSREKKESFPLTVTSAQKNPTAFYLCASSTRQGAKNIQYFGAGTRLSVL.

V and J are TRBV21-1 and TRBJ2-1; no DNA check was done on the table's D call, TRBD2. TRBV21-1 is termed a pseudogene. The CDR3 length is 15 residues. This chain's CDR3 is CASSNVWEVRDEQFF. In nucleotides, the CDR3 is TGTGCCAGCAGCAACGTCTGGGAGGTGAGGGATGAGCAGTTCTTC.

This chain joins TRBV11-3 and TRBJ2-1; 11 bases agree with TRBD1. Germline V CDR1 and CDR2: SGHNT, YENEEA. The CDR3 has 16 residues. Trimming took 4 bases from V and 2 from J; bases not matched to a gene: 4. The CDR3, as DNA: TGTGCCAGCAGCTCAGGGGACAGGGGGACCTACAATGAGCAGTTCTTC. Protein sequence: CASSSGDRGTYNEQFF.

This chain links TRBV19 with TRBJ1-5; D is undetermined. Germline V gene sequence: CDR1 LNHDA, CDR2 SQIVND (reference sequence). Trimming pared 6 bases from V and 0 bases from J, leaving 12 bases between. The CDR3 is 15 residues long. CDR3 bases: TGTGCCAGTAGGTATGACATTAGTAGCAATCAGCCCCAGCATTTT. This gives the protein CASRYDISSNQPQHF.